This T cell receptor (beta chain) appears in the sequencing data of a study of T cell repertoires in cytomegalovirus infection. Study overall: CMV epitopes in the study were HLA-C-restricted (recently identified) and HLA-B-restricted (well studied). Through public TCR beta signatures, both CMV infection and matching HLA type were indicated.

This clonotype was detected many times. Antigen specificity is unknown. Overall study findings and caveats: Pooled public TCR beta family frequency picked out CMV carriers with the relevant HLA.

CDR1 ENHRY and CDR2 SYGVKD come from the germline V gene. Trimming cost V 7 bases and J 2 bases, with 5 bases left between them. This CDR3 has 11 residues. Using its own MiXCR run on the reads, TCRdb lists one record per CDR3 protein. This table has fewer than 1,000,000 distinct CDR3 sequences, around 29% appearing once. The chain carries TRBV10-3 and TRBJ1-1; D call uncertain. The clonotype was recovered from a human donor in good health (CMV status not recorded). Some clones in this sample may be carry-over from other donors' samples. The sequences come from cultured CD8+ T cells from PBMCs, collected from culture after CMV antigen stimulation. The CDR3 region is CAINSNTEAFF. In DNA form, the CDR3 reads TGTGCCATCAACAGCAACACTGAAGCTTTCTTT.